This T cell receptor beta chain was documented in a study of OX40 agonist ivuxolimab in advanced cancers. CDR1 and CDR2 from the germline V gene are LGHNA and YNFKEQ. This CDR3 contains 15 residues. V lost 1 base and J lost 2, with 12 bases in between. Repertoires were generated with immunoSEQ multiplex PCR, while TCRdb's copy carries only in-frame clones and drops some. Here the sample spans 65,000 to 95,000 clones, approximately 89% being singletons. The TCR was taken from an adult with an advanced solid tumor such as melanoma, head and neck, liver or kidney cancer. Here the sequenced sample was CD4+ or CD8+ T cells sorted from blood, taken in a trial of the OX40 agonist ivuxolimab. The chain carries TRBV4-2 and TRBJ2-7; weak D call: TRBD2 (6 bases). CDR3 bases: TGTGCCAGCAGCCAAGGCCGGGACTTGGCCTACGAGCAGTACTTC. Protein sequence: CASSQGRDLAYEQYF.